The clone carrying this T cell receptor (beta chain) was seen a few times. The antigen is not known. The sample is drawn from a study of cytomegalovirus exposure and HLA in healthy donors. Study-level findings and limits: In a later analysis, specific HLA alleles were associated with under 20,000 TCR beta sequences at a 0.05 false discovery rate. Productive rates of about 90% or about 30% were seen for most TCR beta V segments in an earlier analysis. For cytomegalovirus status, the classifier reportedly gave diagnoses with high specificity and sensitivity.

The V gene's germline CDR1 is SNHLY and CDR2 FYNNEI. Trimming shortened V by 5 bases and J by 9 bases, and 14 bases separated the two germline ends. The CDR3 runs to 13 residues. It was healthy bone marrow donors who served as donors. The study ran its PCR with 60 Vbeta and 13 Jbeta primers. The assay was immunoSEQ multiplex PCR, and TCRdb's table has in-frame clones only and misses some. The profile covers 84,000 or so clones, with approximately 56% appearing a single time and about 5.4% taken by the ten largest. V and J are TRBV2 and TRBJ1-5; D is unresolved. This sequence originates from a woman under 40 in good health and CMV-seropositive. The sample taken for sequencing was PBMCs. CDR3 DNA sequence: TGTGCCAGCAGTCCCGGGTCTCAGCGGCCCCAGCATTTT. As protein: CASSPGSQRPQHF.